Given below is one TCR beta chain in context. Its specificity is not known. This entry belongs to a study of glioma-infiltrating T cells. Overall study results and limits: CDR3 overlap between tissue and blood was very small. Tissue-blood divergence was below expectation in non-neoplastic patients, above in gliomas.

Amplification of TCR alpha and beta CDR3 regions from RNA used iRepertoire nested multiplex PCR. Input was roughly 85-450 ng of tissue mRNA or PBMC total RNA. One entry per CDR3 protein results from TCRdb running MiXCR on the multiplex PCR reads. The sample shows approximately 140,000 distinct CDR3 sequences, roughly a quarter of them seen only once. This CDR3 is 12 amino acids long. The germline V gene has CDR1 MDHEN and CDR2 SYDVKM. The V gene lost 7 bases and the J gene lost 4 bases, with 10 bases spanning the gap. Sequencing was done on a sample of glioma tissue, nonneoplastic brain tissue, or PBMCs (not recorded which). This receptor was identified in a human donor with low-grade glioma or glioblastoma, undergoing nonglioma brain surgery, or in good health (not recorded which). The rearrangement joins TRBV28 to TRBJ2-5; D perhaps matches TRBD1 (5 bases). For the CDR3, the DNA is TGTGCCAGCACCTCCAGGGTAGAGACCCAGTACTTC. It yields the protein CASTSRVETQYF.